This TCR beta chain originates from a study of T cells in tuberculosis. Turning to the study itself: Sequenced TCRs come from CD1B-GMM tetramer-binding T cells. Study-wide findings and caveats: Classification accuracy was around 85% (AUROC roughly 0.9) with the GMM-specific repertoire.

Time point noted: new active TB diagnosis, blood taken before or within 7 days of starting treatment. HIV-seronegative South African adults aged 18 years or older had newly diagnosed active tuberculosis. Clones were sequenced by immunoSEQ multiplex PCR, and TCRdb holds only the in-frame ones, with some missing. This sample yields over 30,000 clones, of which roughly 93% are seen a single time; roughly 10% belongs to the top ten. Per the germline V gene, CDR1 is SGHAT and CDR2 is FQNNGV. V lost 1 base, J lost 0 bases, and 10 bases lay in between. CDR3 length: 16 residues. Concerning this clone itself: Its matching antigen is unknown.

This receptor was identified in an adult with tuberculosis. Source: PBMCs, taken at tuberculosis diagnosis. This sequence joins TRBV11-2 and TRBJ2-4, with D possibly matching TRBD2 (5 bases). The DNA for the CDR3 is TGTGCCAGCAGCTTAGGAGGGAGCATAGCCAAAAACATTCAGTACTTC. Its protein is CASSLGGSIAKNIQYF. Supplemented by reference TRBV11-2 and TRBJ2-4, the full variable domain reads EAGVAQSPRYKIIEKRQSVAFWCNPISGHATLYWYQQILGQGPKLLIQFQNNGVVDDSQLPKDRFSAERLKGVDSTLKIQPAKLEDSAVYLCASSLGGSIAKNIQYFGAGTRLSVL.